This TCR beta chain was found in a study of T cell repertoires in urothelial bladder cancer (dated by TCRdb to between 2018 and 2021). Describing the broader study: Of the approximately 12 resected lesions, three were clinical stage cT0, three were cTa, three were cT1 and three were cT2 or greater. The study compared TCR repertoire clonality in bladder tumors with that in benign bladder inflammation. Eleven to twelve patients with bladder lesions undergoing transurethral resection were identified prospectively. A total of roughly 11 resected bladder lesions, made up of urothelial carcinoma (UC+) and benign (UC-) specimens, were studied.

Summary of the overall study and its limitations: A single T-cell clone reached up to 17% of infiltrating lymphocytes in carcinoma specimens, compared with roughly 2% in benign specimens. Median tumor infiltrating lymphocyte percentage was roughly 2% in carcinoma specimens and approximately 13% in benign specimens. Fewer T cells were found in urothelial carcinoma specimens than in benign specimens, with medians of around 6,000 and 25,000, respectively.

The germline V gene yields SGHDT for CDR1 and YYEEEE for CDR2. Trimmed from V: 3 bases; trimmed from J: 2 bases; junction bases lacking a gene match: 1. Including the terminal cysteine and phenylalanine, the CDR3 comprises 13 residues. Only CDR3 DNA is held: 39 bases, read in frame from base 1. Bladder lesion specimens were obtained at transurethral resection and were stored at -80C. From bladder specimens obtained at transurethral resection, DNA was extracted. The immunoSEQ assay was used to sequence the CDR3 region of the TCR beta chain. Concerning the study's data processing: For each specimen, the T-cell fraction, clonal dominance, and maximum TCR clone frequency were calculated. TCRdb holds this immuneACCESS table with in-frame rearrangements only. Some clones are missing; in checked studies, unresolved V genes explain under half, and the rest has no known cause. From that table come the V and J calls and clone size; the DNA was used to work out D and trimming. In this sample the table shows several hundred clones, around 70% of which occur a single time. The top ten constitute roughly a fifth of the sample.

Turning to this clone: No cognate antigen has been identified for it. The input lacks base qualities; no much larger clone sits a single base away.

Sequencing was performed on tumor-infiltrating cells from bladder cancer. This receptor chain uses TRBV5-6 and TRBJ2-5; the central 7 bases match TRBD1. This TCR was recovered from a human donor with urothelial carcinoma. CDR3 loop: CASSWDRQETQYF. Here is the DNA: TGTGCCAGCAGCTGGGACAGACAAGAGACCCAGTACTTC.